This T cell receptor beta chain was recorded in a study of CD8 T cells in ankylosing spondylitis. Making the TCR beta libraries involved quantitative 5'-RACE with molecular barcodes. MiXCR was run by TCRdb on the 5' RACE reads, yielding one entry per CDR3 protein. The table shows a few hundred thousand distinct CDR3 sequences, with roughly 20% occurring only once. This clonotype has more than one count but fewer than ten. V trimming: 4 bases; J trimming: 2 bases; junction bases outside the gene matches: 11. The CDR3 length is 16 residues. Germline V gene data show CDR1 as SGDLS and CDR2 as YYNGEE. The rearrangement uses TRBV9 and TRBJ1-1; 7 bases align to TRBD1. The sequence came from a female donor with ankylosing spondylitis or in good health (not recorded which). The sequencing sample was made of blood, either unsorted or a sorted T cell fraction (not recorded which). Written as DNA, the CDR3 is TGTGCCAGCAGCTCTTTGACAGGGATGGGTAACACTGAAGCTTTCTTT. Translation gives CASSSLTGMGNTEAFF.